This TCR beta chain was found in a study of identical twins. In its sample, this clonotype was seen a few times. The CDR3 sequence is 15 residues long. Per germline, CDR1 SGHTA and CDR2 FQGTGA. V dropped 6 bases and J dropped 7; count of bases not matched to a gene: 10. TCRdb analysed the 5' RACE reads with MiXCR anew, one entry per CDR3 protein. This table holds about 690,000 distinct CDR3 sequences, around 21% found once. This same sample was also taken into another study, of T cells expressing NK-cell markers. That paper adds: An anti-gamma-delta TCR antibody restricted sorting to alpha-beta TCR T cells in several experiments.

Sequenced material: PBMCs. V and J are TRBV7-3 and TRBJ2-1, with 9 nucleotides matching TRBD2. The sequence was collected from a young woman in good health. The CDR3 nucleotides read TGTGCCAGCAGTTCAGGGGGGACTAGCTGGAATGAGCAGTTCTTC. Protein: CASSSGGTSWNEQFF.